The source of this T cell receptor (beta chain) is a study of shared T cell receptors in the human thymus (dated by TCRdb to the early 2020s). At the level of the whole study: The study investigated the way shared, self-reactive T-cell receptor alpha chains are produced in the human thymus.

Points on this clone: It has no known antigen specificity. Per-base qualities were not stored, and no clone one base away is much larger.

Libraries were built with the immunoSEQ multiplex PCR assay. TCRdb mirrors the immuneACCESS table, restricted to in-frame sequences. Some clones are absent from its copies; in checked studies, under half trace to an unresolved V gene, and the reason for the others is unknown. For this sample there are 700,000 to 750,000 clones; approximately 83% appear just once. The ten largest clones represent approximately 0.01% of the sample. Per the germline V gene, MNHEY is the CDR1 and SVGAGI is the CDR2. The cysteine opens and the phenylalanine closes a CDR3 of 14 amino acids. Solely the CDR3 DNA is kept, with 42 bases framed from the first base. The V end loses 10 bases and the J end loses 1 base, and a stretch of 16 bases separates them. The same specimen was also included in a second study, on human thymus T cells. As the second publication notes: The donors were immunologically healthy infants in Finland who had open corrective cardiac surgery for congenital heart defects. Thymus tissue was collected as surgical resects that were removed during corrective cardiac surgery. Biased V and J gene segment usage appeared to be present in both thymic and peripheral blood repertoires. The related research found that thymic TCR repertoires overlapped highly between unrelated individuals. The study characterized TCR alpha and beta repertoires from fewer than 10 infant thymus samples and a few related peripheral blood samples. The infant donors were about 7 to 250 days old, and the cohort included roughly six males and two females. Thymocytes were freed from the tissue by mechanical means and kept at -70 degrees C as pellets of roughly 9-30 million cells. A QIAsymphony instrument was used to extract genomic DNA from frozen cell pellets. The immunoSEQ multiplex PCR assay was used to amplify the TCRB and TCRAD loci from a standardized amount of quality-controlled genomic DNA. Amplicons spanned the V(D)J region at a length sufficient to cover the CDR3 and identify V and J genes. Amplicon sequencing was performed on an Illumina platform through the commercial immunoSEQ service. Primer bias and sequencing errors were corrected as previously described, and TCRAD and TCRB were defined on the basis of the IMGT database. immunoSEQ Analyzer 3.0 and VDJTools were used for repertoire analysis, which covered basic statistics, V/J segment usage, diversity estimates, rarefaction and pairwise overlap. Chao1, ChaoE, Efron-Thisted, Shannon and inverse Simpson indices were used to estimate diversity, which was also estimated on datasets down-sampled to the smallest sample. Repertoire overlap was determined by strict matching of CDR3 nucleotide sequence, V gene and J gene, and Jaccard-based multidimensional scaling clustering was applied. Thymus samples yielded on average around 800,000 unique TCRB clonotypes, compared with 75,000 to 85,000 from blood samples.

The rearranged segments are TRBV6-5 and TRBJ1-1, with TRBD1 perhaps the D gene, on 5 matching bases. The receptor's source is a girl younger than two with a congenital heart defect. Donor details come from another sample of the same person, matched by shared clones. The sequenced sample consisted of thymocytes. The nucleotides read TGTGCCACCCAGGTATTGACAGCGAACACTGAAGCTTTCTTT. This sequence encodes CATQVLTANTEAFF.